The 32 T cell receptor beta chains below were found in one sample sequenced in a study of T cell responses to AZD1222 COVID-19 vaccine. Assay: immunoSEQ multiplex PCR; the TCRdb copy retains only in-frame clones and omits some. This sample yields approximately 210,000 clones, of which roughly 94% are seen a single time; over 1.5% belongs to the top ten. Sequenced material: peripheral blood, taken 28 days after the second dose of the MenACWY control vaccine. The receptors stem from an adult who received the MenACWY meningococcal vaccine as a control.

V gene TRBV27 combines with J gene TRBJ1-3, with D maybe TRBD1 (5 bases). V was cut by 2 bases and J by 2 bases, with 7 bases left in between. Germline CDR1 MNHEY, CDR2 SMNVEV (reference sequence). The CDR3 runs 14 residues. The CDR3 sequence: CASSLRGPGNTIYF. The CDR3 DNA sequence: TGTGCCAGCAGTTTAAGGGGCCCTGGAAACACCATATATTTT.

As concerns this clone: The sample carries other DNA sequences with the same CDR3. The CDR3 region is CASSLGTEAFF. The CDR3, as DNA: TGTGCCAGCAGTTTGGGCACTGAAGCTTTCTTT. The J gene is TRBJ1-1, the V gene TRBV12-3 or TRBV12-4; D call uncertain. Trimming took off 3 bases at V and 4 bases at J, with 3 bases between the two ends. There are 11 residues in the CDR3.

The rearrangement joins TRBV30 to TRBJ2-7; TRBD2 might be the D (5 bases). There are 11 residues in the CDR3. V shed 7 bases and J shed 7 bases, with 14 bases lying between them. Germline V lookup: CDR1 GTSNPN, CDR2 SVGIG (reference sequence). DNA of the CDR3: TGTGCCTTTGGAGTCCGGGATGAGCAGTACTTC. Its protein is CAFGVRDEQYF.

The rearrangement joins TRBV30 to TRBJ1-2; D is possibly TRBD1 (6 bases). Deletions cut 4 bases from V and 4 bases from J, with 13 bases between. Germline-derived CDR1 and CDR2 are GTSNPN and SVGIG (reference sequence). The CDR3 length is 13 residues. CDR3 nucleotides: TGTGCCTGGACTTCCCAGGGGCTCTATGGCTACACCTTC. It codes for CAWTSQGLYGYTF.

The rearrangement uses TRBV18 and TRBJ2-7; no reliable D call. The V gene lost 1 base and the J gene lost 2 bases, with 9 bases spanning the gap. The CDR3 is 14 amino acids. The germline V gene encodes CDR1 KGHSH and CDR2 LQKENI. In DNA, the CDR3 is TGTGCCAGCTCACCACAGGGCCAGACCTACGAGCAGTACTTC. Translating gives CASSPQGQTYEQYF. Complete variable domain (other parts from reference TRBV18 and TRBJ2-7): NAGVMQNPRHLVRRRGQEARLRCSPMKGHSHVYWYRQLPEEGLKFMVYLQKENIIDESGMPKERFSAEFPKEGPSILRIQQVVRGDSAAYFCASSPQGQTYEQYFGPGTRLTVT.

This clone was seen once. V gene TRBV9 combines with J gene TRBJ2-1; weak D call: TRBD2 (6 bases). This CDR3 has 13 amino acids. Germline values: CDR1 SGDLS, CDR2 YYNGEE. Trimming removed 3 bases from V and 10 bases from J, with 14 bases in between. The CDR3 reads CASSGGTSGEQFF. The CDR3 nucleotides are TGTGCCAGCAGCGGCGGGACGTCAGGAGAGCAGTTCTTC.

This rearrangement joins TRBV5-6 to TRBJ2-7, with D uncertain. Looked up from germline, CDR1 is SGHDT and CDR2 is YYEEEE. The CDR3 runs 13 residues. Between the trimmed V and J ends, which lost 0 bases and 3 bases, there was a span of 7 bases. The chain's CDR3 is CASSLVPGYEQYF. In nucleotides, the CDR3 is TGTGCCAGCAGCTTGGTCCCAGGCTACGAGCAGTACTTC.

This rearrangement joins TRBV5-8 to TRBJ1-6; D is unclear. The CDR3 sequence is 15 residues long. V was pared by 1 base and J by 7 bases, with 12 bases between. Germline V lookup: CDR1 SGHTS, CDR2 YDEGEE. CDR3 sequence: CASSLSGVVNSPLHF. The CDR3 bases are TGTGCCAGCAGCTTGAGTGGGGTTGTCAATTCACCCCTCCACTTT.

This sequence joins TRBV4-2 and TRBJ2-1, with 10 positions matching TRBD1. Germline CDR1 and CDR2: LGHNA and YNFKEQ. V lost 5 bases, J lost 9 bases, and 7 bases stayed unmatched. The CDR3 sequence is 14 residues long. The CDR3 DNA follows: TGTGCCAGCAGCTCCGGGACAGGGGATTTTGAGCAGTTCTTC. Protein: CASSSGTGDFEQFF.

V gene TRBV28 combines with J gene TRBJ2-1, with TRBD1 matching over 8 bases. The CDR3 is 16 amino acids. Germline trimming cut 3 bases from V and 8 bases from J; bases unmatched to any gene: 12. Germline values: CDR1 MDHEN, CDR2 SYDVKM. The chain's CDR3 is CASSLLGGQALYEQFF. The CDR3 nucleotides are TGTGCCAGCAGTTTGTTAGGGGGACAGGCCCTCTATGAGCAGTTCTTC.

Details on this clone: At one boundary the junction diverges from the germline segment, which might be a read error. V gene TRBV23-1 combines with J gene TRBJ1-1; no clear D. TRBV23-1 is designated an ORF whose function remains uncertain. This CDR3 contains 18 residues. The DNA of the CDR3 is TGCGCCAGCAATCAAAAGAGGAGCAGGACCCCTTTGAACACTGAAGCTTTCTTT. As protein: CASNQKRSRTPLNTEAFF.

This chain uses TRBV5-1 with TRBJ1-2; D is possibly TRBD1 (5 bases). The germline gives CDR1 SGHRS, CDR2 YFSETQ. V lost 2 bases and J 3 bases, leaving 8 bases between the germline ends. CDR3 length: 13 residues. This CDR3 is CASSFGTDYGYTF. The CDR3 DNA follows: TGCGCCAGCAGCTTCGGGACGGACTATGGCTACACCTTC. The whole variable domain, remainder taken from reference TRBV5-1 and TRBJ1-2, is KAGVTQTPRYLIKTRGQQVTLSCSPISGHRSVSWYQQTPGQGLQFLFEYFSETQRNKGNFPGRFSGRQFSNSRSEMNVSTLELGDSALYLCASSFGTDYGYTFGSGTRLTVV.

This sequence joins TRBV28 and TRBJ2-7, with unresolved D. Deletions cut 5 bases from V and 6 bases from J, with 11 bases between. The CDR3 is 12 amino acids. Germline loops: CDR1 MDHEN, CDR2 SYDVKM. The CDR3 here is CASSTRGVEQYF. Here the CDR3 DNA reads TGTGCCAGCAGTACCCGTGGGGTCGAGCAGTACTTC.

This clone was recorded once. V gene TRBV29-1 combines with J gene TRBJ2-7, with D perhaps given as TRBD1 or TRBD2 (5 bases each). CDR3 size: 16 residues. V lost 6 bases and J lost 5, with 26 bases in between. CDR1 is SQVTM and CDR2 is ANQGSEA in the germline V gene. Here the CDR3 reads CSVPAPGTGRLDEQYF. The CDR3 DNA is TGCAGCGTACCGGCACCCGGGACGGGGCGACTGGACGAGCAGTACTTC.

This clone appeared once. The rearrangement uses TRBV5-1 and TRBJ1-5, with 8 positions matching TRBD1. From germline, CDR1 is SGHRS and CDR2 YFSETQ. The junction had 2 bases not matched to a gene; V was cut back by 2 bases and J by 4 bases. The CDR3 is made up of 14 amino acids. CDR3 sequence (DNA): TGCGCCAGCAGCTTCGGGACAGGTAATCAGCCCCAGCATTTT. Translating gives CASSFGTGNQPQHF. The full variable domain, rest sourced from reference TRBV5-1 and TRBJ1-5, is KAGVTQTPRYLIKTRGQQVTLSCSPISGHRSVSWYQQTPGQGLQFLFEYFSETQRNKGNFPGRFSGRQFSNSRSEMNVSTLELGDSALYLCASSFGTGNQPQHFGDGTRLSIL.

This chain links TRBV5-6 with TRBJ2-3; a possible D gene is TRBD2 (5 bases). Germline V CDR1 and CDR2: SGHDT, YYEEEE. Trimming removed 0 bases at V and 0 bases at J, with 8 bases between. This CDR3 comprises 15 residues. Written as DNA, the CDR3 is TGTGCCAGCAGCTTGGCGGGGTTTAGCACAGATACGCAGTATTTT. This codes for CASSLAGFSTDTQYF.

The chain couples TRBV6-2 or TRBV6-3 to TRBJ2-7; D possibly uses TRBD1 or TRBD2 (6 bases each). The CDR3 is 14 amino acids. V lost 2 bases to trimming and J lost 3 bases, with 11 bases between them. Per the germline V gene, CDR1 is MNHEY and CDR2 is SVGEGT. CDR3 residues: CASSYRGRNYEQYF. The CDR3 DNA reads TGTGCCAGCAGTTACCGGGGGCGCAACTACGAGCAGTACTTC.

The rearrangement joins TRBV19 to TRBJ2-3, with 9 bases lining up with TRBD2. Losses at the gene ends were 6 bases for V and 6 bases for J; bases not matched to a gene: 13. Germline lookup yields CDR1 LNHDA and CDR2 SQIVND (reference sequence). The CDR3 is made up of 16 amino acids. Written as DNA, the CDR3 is TGTGCCAGTAGGACCTTAGCGGGGGCCGTCCCGGATACGCAGTATTTT. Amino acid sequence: CASRTLAGAVPDTQYF. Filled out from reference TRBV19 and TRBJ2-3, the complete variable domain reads DGGITQSPKYLFRKEGQNVTLSCEQNLNHDAMYWYRQDPGQGLRLIYYSQIVNDFQKGDIAEGYSVSREKKESFPLTVTSAQKNPTAFYLCASRTLAGAVPDTQYFGPGTRLTVL.

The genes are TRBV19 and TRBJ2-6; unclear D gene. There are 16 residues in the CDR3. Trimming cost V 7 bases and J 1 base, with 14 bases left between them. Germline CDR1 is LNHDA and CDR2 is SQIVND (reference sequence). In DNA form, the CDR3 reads TGTGCCAGTACTTATAGTTGGGGATCTGGGGCCAACGTCCTGACTTTC. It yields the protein CASTYSWGSGANVLTF.

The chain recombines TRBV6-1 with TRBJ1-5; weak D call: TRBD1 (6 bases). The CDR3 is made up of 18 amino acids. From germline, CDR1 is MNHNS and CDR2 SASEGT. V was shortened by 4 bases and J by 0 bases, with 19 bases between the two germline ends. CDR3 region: CASSARRGQIPSNQPQHF. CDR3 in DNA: TGTGCCAGCAGTGCACGAAGAGGACAGATTCCTAGCAATCAGCCCCAGCATTTT.

The CDR3 DNA sequence: TGTGCCACCAGTGATCCAGGGGGCCCCACAGATACGCAGTATTTT. It encodes CATSDPGGPTDTQYF. The gene calls are TRBV24-1 and TRBJ2-3; 8 bases map to TRBD1. This CDR3 is built from 15 residues. V lost 3 bases, J lost 2 bases, and 3 bases stayed unmatched. CDR1 and CDR2 from the germline V gene are KGHDR and SFDVKD.

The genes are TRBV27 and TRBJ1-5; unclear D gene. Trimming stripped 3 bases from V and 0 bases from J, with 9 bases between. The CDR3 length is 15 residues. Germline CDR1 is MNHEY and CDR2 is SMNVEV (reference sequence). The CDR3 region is CASSLYPNSNQPQHF. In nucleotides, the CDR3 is TGTGCCAGCAGTTTGTATCCTAATAGCAATCAGCCCCAGCATTTT.

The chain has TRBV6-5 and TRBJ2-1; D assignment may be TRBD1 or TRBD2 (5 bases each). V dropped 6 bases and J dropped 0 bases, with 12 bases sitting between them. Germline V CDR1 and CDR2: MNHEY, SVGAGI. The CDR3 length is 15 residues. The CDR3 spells CASSNGASSYNEQFF. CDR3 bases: TGTGCCAGCAGCAACGGGGCGAGCTCCTACAATGAGCAGTTCTTC.

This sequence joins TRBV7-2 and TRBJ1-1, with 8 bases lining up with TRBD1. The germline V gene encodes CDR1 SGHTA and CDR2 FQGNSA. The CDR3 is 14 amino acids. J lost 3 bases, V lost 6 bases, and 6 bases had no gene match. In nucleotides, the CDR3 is TGTGCCAGCAGTCCCAGGGGGCAGTACACTGAAGCTTTCTTT. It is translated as CASSPRGQYTEAFF.

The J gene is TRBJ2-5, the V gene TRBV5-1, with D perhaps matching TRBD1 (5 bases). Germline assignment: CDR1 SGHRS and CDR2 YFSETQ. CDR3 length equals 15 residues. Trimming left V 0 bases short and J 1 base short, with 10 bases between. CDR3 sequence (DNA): TGCGCCAGCAGCTTGGAACCAGGGCCCCAAGAGACCCAGTACTTC. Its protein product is CASSLEPGPQETQYF.

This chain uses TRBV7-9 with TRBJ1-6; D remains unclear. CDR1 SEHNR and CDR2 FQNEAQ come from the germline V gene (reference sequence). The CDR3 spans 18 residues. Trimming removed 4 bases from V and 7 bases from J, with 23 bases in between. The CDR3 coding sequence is TGTGCCAGCAGCTCCAATCGACCGCCATCGGGTAGGAATTCACCCCTCCACTTT. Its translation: CASSSNRPPSGRNSPLHF.

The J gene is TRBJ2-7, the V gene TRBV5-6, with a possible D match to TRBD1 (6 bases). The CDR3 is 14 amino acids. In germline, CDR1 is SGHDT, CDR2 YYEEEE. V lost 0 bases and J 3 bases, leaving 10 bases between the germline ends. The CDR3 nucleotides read TGTGCCAGCAGCTTGGAAGTCAGGGGCTACGAGCAGTACTTC. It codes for CASSLEVRGYEQYF.

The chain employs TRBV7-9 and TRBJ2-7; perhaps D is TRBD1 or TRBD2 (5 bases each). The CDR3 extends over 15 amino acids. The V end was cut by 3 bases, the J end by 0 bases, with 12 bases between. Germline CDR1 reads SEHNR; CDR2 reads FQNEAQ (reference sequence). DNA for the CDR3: TGTGCCAGCAGCTTCGGGACGGCGAGCTCCTACGAGCAGTACTTC. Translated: CASSFGTASSYEQYF. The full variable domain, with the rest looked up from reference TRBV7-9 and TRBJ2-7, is DTGVSQNPRHKITKRGQNVTFRCDPISEHNRLYWYRQTLGQGPEFLTYFQNEAQLEKSRLLSDRFSAERPKGSFSTLEIQRTEQGDSAMYLCASSFGTASSYEQYFGPGTRLTVT.

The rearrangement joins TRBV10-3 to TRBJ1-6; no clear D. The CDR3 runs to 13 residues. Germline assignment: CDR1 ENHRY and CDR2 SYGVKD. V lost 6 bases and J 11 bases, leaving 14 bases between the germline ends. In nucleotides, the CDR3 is TGTGCCATCAGCCCGGACCCCATGGCACCCCTCCACTTT. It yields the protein CAISPDPMAPLHF.

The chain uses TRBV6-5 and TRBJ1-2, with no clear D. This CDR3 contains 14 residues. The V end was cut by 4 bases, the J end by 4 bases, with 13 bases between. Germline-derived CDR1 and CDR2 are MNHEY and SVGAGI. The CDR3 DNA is TGTGCCAGCAGTTGGGGAGGGTCCGGCTATGGCTACACCTTC. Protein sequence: CASSWGGSGYGYTF.

The CDR3 sequence is CASSPSTDRGHGYTF. The CDR3 region has the DNA TGTGCCAGCAGCCCATCGACGGACAGGGGGCATGGCTACACCTTC. This sequence joins TRBV7-2 and TRBJ1-2; 11 bases are shared with TRBD1. Germline values: CDR1 SGHTA, CDR2 FQGNSA. The trim removed 5 bases at V and 6 bases at J, leaving 8 bases unmatched. The CDR3 is 15 amino acids.

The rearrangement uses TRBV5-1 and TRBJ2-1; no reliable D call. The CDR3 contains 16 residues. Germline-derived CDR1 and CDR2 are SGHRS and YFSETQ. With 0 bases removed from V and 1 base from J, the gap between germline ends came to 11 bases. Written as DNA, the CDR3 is TGCGCCAGCAGCTTGGTTATCGGCGGATCCTACAATGAGCAGTTCTTC. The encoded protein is CASSLVIGGSYNEQFF.